What follows are 31 T cell receptor beta chains derived from one specimen sequenced in a study of cytomegalovirus exposure and HLA in healthy donors. The study ran its PCR with 60 Vbeta and 13 Jbeta primers. Repertoires were generated with immunoSEQ multiplex PCR, while TCRdb's copy carries only in-frame clones and drops some. The sample includes 150,000 to 200,000 clones, roughly 79% of them seen just once. Sequencing input: PBMCs. The receptor set was obtained from a woman under 40 in good health and CMV-seropositive.

The V call is TRBV4-3, the J call TRBJ1-3; perhaps TRBD1 as D (5 bases). Trimming took 0 bases from V and 3 from J, leaving 15 bases between them. CDR3 length: 17 residues. CDR1 and CDR2 (germline): LGHNA, YSLEER. Written as DNA, the CDR3 is TGCGCCAGCAGCCAAGAGCAGGCAGGGATCGTTGGAAACACCATATATTTT. Translating it yields CASSQEQAGIVGNTIYF.

V is TRBV5-1 and J is TRBJ2-7, with a weak D call TRBD2 (7 bases). CDR3 length equals 16 residues. Looked up from germline, CDR1 is SGHRS and CDR2 is YFSETQ. V lost 7 bases, J lost 5 bases, and 25 bases lay in between. The CDR3 loop reads CASGLGGGGQLDEQYF. DNA of the CDR3: TGCGCCAGCGGTTTAGGGGGGGGTGGACAACTAGACGAGCAGTACTTC.

The chain uses TRBV30 and TRBJ2-1; 11 bases line up with TRBD2. This CDR3 is built from 13 residues. With 7 bases clipped from V and 8 bases from J, the junction kept 7 bases outside the gene matches. Germline V gene lookup returns CDR1 GTSNPN and CDR2 SVGIG (reference sequence). In DNA form, the CDR3 reads TGTGCCTCCAGACTAGCGGGGTGGGATGAGCAGTTCTTC. Protein product: CASRLAGWDEQFF. The whole variable domain, remainder taken from reference TRBV30 and TRBJ2-1, is SQTIHQWPATLVQPVGSPLSLECTVEGTSNPNLYWYRQAAGRGLQLLFYSVGIGQISSEVPQNLSASRPQDRQFILSSKKLLLSDSGFYLCASRLAGWDEQFFGPGTRLTVL.

This clone has just one count. Other nucleotide sequences in the sample specify the same CDR3. The gene calls are TRBV6-5 and TRBJ1-6; perhaps TRBD1 as D (5 bases). In germline, CDR1 is MNHEY, CDR2 SVGAGI. This CDR3 is built from 15 residues. V lost 5 bases and J 4 bases, leaving 12 bases between the germline ends. The CDR3 DNA reads TGTGCCAGCAGTAACAATGGGGGGTATAATTCACCCCTCCACTTT. Encoded protein: CASSNNGGYNSPLHF.

The V call is TRBV4-3, the J call TRBJ2-7, with D possibly matching TRBD1 (5 bases). V was pared by 0 bases and J by 6 bases, with 15 bases between. From germline, CDR1 is LGHNA and CDR2 YSLEER. This CDR3 region has 15 residues. The CDR3 nucleotides read TGCGCCAGCAGCCAAGAAGTTTCAGGGATGGGCGAGCAGTACTTC. Protein sequence: CASSQEVSGMGEQYF.

The gene calls are TRBV7-9 and TRBJ1-1; D not certain. Trimming took off 1 base at V and 5 bases at J, with 14 bases between the two ends. Germline V lookup: CDR1 SEHNR, CDR2 FQNEAQ (reference sequence). The CDR3 loop spans 15 amino acids. This chain's CDR3 is CASSLGEWSVTEAFF. For the CDR3, the DNA is TGTGCCAGCAGCTTAGGTGAGTGGAGCGTGACTGAAGCTTTCTTT. Using reference TRBV7-9 and TRBJ1-1 for the parts outside the CDR3, the full variable domain is DTGVSQNPRHKITKRGQNVTFRCDPISEHNRLYWYRQTLGQGPEFLTYFQNEAQLEKSRLLSDRFSAERPKGSFSTLEIQRTEQGDSAMYLCASSLGEWSVTEAFFGQGTRLTVV.

Note on this clone: This specimen includes other DNA sequences encoding the same CDR3. The V gene is TRBV9, the J gene TRBJ2-7; a weak D match, TRBD1 (7 bases). The CDR3 has 15 residues. V was cut by 0 bases and J by 1 base, with 11 bases left in between. Germline V CDR1 and CDR2: SGDLS, YYNGEE. The CDR3 region is CASSVGAGGSYEQYF. CDR3 DNA sequence: TGTGCCAGCAGCGTAGGTGCAGGGGGGTCCTACGAGCAGTACTTC.

This clone has only a few counts. This chain links TRBV25-1 with TRBJ1-4; D is uncertain. From germline, CDR1 is MGHDK and CDR2 SYGVNS. The CDR3 is made up of 15 amino acids. Trimming took 0 bases from V and 8 from J, leaving 13 bases between them. The CDR3 DNA reads TGTGCCAGCAGTGAATATACAGAGGGTGACGAAAAACTGTTTTTT. Encoded protein: CASSEYTEGDEKLFF.

The rearrangement links TRBV29-1 to TRBJ1-2, with 7 bases aligning to TRBD1. Trimming at V came to 8 bases and at J to 8 bases, leaving 8 bases not matched to a gene. Germline V gene sequence: CDR1 SQVTM, CDR2 ANQGSEA. The CDR3 loop spans 11 amino acids. CDR3 DNA: TGCAGCCTAGGGGGCGGAGAGGGCTACACCTTC. It yields the protein CSLGGGEGYTF. The whole variable domain, filled in from reference TRBV29-1 and TRBJ1-2, reads SAVISQKPSRDICQRGTSLTIQCQVDSQVTMMFWYRQQPGQSLTLIATANQGSEATYESGFVIDKFPISRPNLTFSTLTVSNMSPEDSSIYLCSLGGGEGYTFGSGTRLTVV.

This clone was seen only a few times. The chain combines TRBV7-8 with TRBJ2-1; 13 bases match TRBD2. Germline V lookup: CDR1 SGHVS, CDR2 FQNEAQ. V gave up 8 bases and J gave up 9 bases; unmatched junction bases: 7. There are 14 residues in the CDR3. The CDR3 coding sequence is TGTGCCAGCCGAGGACTAGCGGGAGATCTTGAGCAGTTCTTC. Its protein product is CASRGLAGDLEQFF.

The CDR3 loop reads CAWSGQSYEQYF. CDR3 nucleotide sequence: TGTGCCTGGAGTGGGCAGTCCTACGAGCAGTACTTC. This sequence joins TRBV30 and TRBJ2-7, with D unclear. The V end lost 1 base, the J end lost 1 base, and 5 bases lay between the germline ends. The CDR3 consists of 12 residues. Germline V gives CDR1 GTSNPN, CDR2 SVGIG (reference sequence).

Note on this clone: Its ends do not fully match the called genes, so a read error is possible. This rearrangement joins TRBV5-6 to TRBJ1-2; 10 nucleotides line up with TRBD1. The CDR3 length is 12 residues. The germline V gene encodes CDR1 SGHDT and CDR2 YYEEEE. CDR3 DNA sequence: TGTGCCAGCAGCTTAGTCCCGGGACAGGGGTCCTTC. This sequence encodes CASSLVPGQGSF.

The chain uses TRBV7-8 and TRBJ1-2; 10 bases agree with TRBD1. CDR1 and CDR2 (germline): SGHVS, FQNEAQ. The V and J ends lost 5 bases and 4 bases, in that order; junction bases with no gene match: 7. This CDR3 region has 15 residues. The CDR3 loop is CASSPDRGRRYGYTF. CDR3 nucleotides: TGTGCCAGCAGCCCCGACAGGGGGCGGCGCTATGGCTACACCTTC.

The chain employs TRBV7-2 and TRBJ2-3; 10 bases map to TRBD2. The CDR3 totals 17 residues. Germline V gene lookup returns CDR1 SGHTA and CDR2 FQGNSA. Trimming took 5 bases from V and 0 from J; bases not matched to a gene: 8. Here the CDR3 reads CASSPRLAGLSTDTQYF. The CDR3 coding sequence is TGTGCCAGCAGCCCGAGACTAGCGGGTTTAAGCACAGATACGCAGTATTTT.

The genes are TRBV9 and TRBJ1-1; 9 bases are a match to TRBD1. CDR1 is SGDLS, CDR2 YYNGEE, per germline. The CDR3 contains 14 residues. Trimming cost V 3 bases and J 0 bases; bases outside gene matches: 0. The CDR3 DNA sequence: TGTGCCAGCAGCGGACAGGGGGTGAACACTGAAGCTTTCTTT. Translating gives CASSGQGVNTEAFF.

The chain has TRBV19 and TRBJ1-5; D is possibly TRBD1 (6 bases). Germline V lookup: CDR1 LNHDA, CDR2 SQIVND (reference sequence). V lost 6 bases and J 4 bases, leaving 19 bases between the germline ends. CDR3 length: 16 residues. The CDR3 spells CASRGAGGAGNQPQHF. DNA for the CDR3: TGTGCCAGTAGGGGGGCGGGGGGCGCAGGGAATCAGCCCCAGCATTTT.

The chain employs TRBV9 and TRBJ2-7, with 12 bases matching TRBD1. CDR3 length equals 14 residues. The germline gives CDR1 SGDLS, CDR2 YYNGEE. V lost 3 bases and J lost 5; bases outside the gene matches: 3. CDR3 protein: CASSEGQGANEQYF. In nucleotides, the CDR3 is TGTGCCAGCAGCGAGGGACAGGGGGCGAACGAGCAGTACTTC.

V is TRBV5-6 and J is TRBJ2-2, with 10 nucleotides matching TRBD2. This CDR3 spans 16 amino acids. The trim removed 2 bases at V and 6 bases at J, leaving 7 bases unmatched. From germline, CDR1 is SGHDT and CDR2 YYEEEE. CDR3 in DNA: TGTGCCAGCAGCTTACTCGGGACTAGCGTCCCCGGGGAGCTGTTTTTT. Amino acid sequence: CASSLLGTSVPGELFF.

The chain combines TRBV7-9 with TRBJ1-2, with TRBD1 matching 9 bases. Germline-derived CDR1 and CDR2 are SEHNR and FQNEAQ (reference sequence). This CDR3 has 12 amino acids. After removal of 5 bases from V and 13 bases from J, the junction contained 8 bases not matched to a gene. The CDR3 nucleotides read TGTGCCAGCAGCCTACCACAGGGGGCGCTCACCTTC. It specifies CASSLPQGALTF.

This clone was found once. V is TRBV12-2 and J is TRBJ1-4; the D call of TRBD1 is as the table states it, not checked on the DNA. TRBV12-2 is a known pseudogene. The CDR3 is made up of 17 amino acids. DNA for the CDR3: TGTGCAAGTCGCTTACCTGGGACAGATGCAACTAATGAAAAACTGTTTTTT. Amino acid sequence: CASRLPGTDATNEKLFF.

This chain uses TRBV5-6 with TRBJ2-3, with 8 positions matching TRBD2. The V segment lost 3 bases and the J segment 3 bases; nucleotides outside the gene matches: 12. The germline gives CDR1 SGHDT, CDR2 YYEEEE. This CDR3 has 17 residues. CDR3 bases: TGTGCCAGCAGCTCCGGCCGCGGGAGGATTTGGACAGATACGCAGTATTTT. Amino acid sequence: CASSSGRGRIWTDTQYF.

The genes are TRBV30 and TRBJ1-2; 8 bases line up with TRBD1. The CDR3 totals 15 residues. The V gene's germline CDR1 is GTSNPN and CDR2 SVGIG (reference sequence). V lost 1 base, J lost 8 bases, and 12 bases stayed unmatched. This CDR3 is CAWSDMPGGIWGYTF. The CDR3, as DNA: TGTGCCTGGAGTGATATGCCAGGGGGCATCTGGGGCTACACCTTC. The full variable domain, completed using reference TRBV30 and TRBJ1-2, is SQTIHQWPATLVQPVGSPLSLECTVEGTSNPNLYWYRQAAGRGLQLLFYSVGIGQISSEVPQNLSASRPQDRQFILSSKKLLLSDSGFYLCAWSDMPGGIWGYTFGSGTRLTVV.

This chain joins TRBV2 and TRBJ2-3, with 7 bases identical to TRBD2. CDR3 size: 15 residues. J was trimmed by 3 bases and V by 11 bases; bases with no gene match: 14. Germline lookup yields CDR1 SNHLY and CDR2 FYNNEI. CDR3 protein: CAGRASGLTTDTQYF. The CDR3 bases are TGTGCCGGCCGGGCTAGCGGTCTTACTACAGATACGCAGTATTTT.

This chain joins TRBV5-1 and TRBJ1-1; D remains unclear. This CDR3 is built from 13 residues. V was shortened by 0 bases and J by 5 bases, with 8 bases between the two germline ends. Germline loops: CDR1 SGHRS, CDR2 YFSETQ. This CDR3 is CASSLEPGTEAFF. The CDR3 nucleotides are TGCGCCAGCAGCTTGGAGCCGGGAACTGAAGCTTTCTTT.

The CDR3 DNA follows: TGTGCCAGCAGCTTGACAGGGAGTCAGGCCCAGTACTTC. This translates into CASSLTGSQAQYF. This chain uses TRBV5-6 with TRBJ2-7; possibly TRBD1 for D (6 bases). V was pared by 1 base and J by 10 bases, with 15 bases between. Looked up from germline, CDR1 is SGHDT and CDR2 is YYEEEE. The CDR3 contains 13 residues. Variable domain in full (rest from reference TRBV5-6 and TRBJ2-7): DAGVTQSPTHLIKTRGQQVTLRCSPKSGHDTVSWYQQALGQGPQFIFQYYEEEERQRGNFPDRFSGHQFPNYSSELNVNALLLGDSALYLCASSLTGSQAQYFGPGTRLTVT.

The rearrangement joins TRBV9 to TRBJ2-3; tentative D call: TRBD2 (6 bases). In germline, CDR1 is SGDLS, CDR2 YYNGEE. Trimming pared 0 bases from V and 4 bases from J, leaving 12 bases between. This CDR3 spans 15 amino acids. The CDR3 protein is CASSVDAGIPDTQYF. The CDR3 DNA follows: TGTGCCAGCAGCGTAGATGCGGGGATACCAGATACGCAGTATTTT.

This clone turned up a few times. This sequence joins TRBV7-2 and TRBJ2-3, with 10 bases matching TRBD2. Germline CDR1 and CDR2: SGHTA and FQGNSA. This CDR3 has 13 amino acids. Trimming removed 0 bases from V and 13 bases from J; junction bases left unmatched: 4. The CDR3 loop is CASSLASGGFEYF. DNA for the CDR3: TGTGCCAGCAGCTTAGCTAGCGGGGGGTTTGAGTATTTT. Based on the CDR3 plus reference TRBV7-2 and TRBJ2-3, the full variable domain is GAGVSQSPSNKVTEKGKDVELRCDPISGHTALYWYRQSLGQGLEFLIYFQGNSAPDKSGLPSDRFSAERTGGSVSTLTIQRTQQEDSAVYLCASSLASGGFEYFGPGTRLTVL.

The chain joins TRBV27 to TRBJ2-5, with a possible D match to TRBD1 (6 bases). The germline gives CDR1 MNHEY, CDR2 SMNVEV (reference sequence). V lost 8 bases and J 8 bases, leaving 21 bases between the germline ends. This CDR3 region has 14 residues. The CDR3 here is CASSSNPGQLTQYF. Written as DNA, the CDR3 is TGTGCCAGCTCCTCAAATCCGGGACAACTCACCCAGTACTTC.

The V gene is TRBV4-3, the J gene TRBJ2-3; TRBD2 aligns across 9 bases. Germline CDR1 LGHNA, CDR2 YSLEER. This CDR3 has 15 amino acids. V shed 5 bases, J shed 6 bases, and the junction held 9 bases outside the gene matches. The CDR3 coding sequence is TGCGCCAGCAGCTCCACTAGCGGGCGAGGGGATACGCAGTATTTT. It specifies CASSSTSGRGDTQYF.

The rearrangement links TRBV30 to TRBJ2-1; TRBD2 matches at 10 bases. Germline CDR1 reads GTSNPN; CDR2 reads SVGIG (reference sequence). Unmatched junction bases numbered 9, after V lost 3 bases and J lost 1 base. The CDR3 sequence is 17 residues long. For the CDR3, the DNA is TGTGCCTGGAGCTCTAGCGGGAGAGGGAAATCCTACAATGAGCAGTTCTTC. This translates into CAWSSSGRGKSYNEQFF.

The V gene is TRBV12-5, the J gene TRBJ2-7; TRBD2 aligns across 8 bases. There are 15 residues in the CDR3. Germline V gene data show CDR1 as LGHNT and CDR2 as FRNRAP. Trimming cost V 1 base and J 2 bases; bases outside gene matches: 4. The CDR3 region has the DNA TGTGCTAGTGGTTTGGCTGCCGGGGGGGCCTACGAGCAGTACTTC. Amino acid sequence: CASGLAAGGAYEQYF.